This T cell receptor (beta chain) is from a study of blood T cell repertoires in COVID-19. V lost 10 bases and J lost 7, with 23 bases in between. The CDR3 runs 15 residues. Looked up from germline, CDR1 is MNHEY and CDR2 is SVGAGI. The repertoire was sequenced with immunoSEQ multiplex PCR; TCRdb's copy has only in-frame clones and lacks some. The sample consists of about 270,000 clones, 80% to 90% of them appearing once. Participant reports of clinical history set cohort assignment. The J gene is TRBJ2-1, the V gene TRBV6-5; weak D call: TRBD1 (7 bases). The material sequenced was PBMCs or T cells enriched from blood (not recorded which). This TCR was sampled from a woman between 25 and 40 years old with acute COVID-19. CDR3 amino acids: CATMNLAGGTNEQFF. The DNA of the CDR3 is TGTGCCACGATGAATTTGGCAGGGGGGACGAATGAGCAGTTCTTC.